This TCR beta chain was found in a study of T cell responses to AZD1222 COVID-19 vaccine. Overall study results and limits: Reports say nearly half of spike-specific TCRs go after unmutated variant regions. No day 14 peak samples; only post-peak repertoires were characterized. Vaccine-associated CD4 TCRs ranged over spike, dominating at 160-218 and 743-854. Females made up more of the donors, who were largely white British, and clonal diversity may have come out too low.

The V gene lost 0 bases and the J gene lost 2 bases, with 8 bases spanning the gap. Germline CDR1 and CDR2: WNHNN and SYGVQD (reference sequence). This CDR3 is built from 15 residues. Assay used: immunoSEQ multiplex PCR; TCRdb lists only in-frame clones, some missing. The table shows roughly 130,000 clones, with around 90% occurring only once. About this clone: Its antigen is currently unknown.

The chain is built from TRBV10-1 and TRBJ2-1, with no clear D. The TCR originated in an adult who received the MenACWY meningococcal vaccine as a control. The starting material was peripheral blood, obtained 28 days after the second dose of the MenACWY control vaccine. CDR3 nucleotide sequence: TGCGCCAGCAGTGAGTCTAACGGCGCCTACAATGAGCAGTTCTTC. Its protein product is CASSESNGAYNEQFF.